The 9 T cell receptor beta chains listed next were all sequenced from one sample in a study of T cells after yellow fever vaccination. MiXCR was run by TCRdb on the 5' RACE reads, yielding one entry per CDR3 protein. This sample has hundreds of thousands of distinct CDR3 sequences, with around an eighth found just once. Sequencing was performed on PBMCs, taken on the day of the yellow fever booster vaccination. These receptor sequences come from a man between 25 and 39 years old who received the YFV17D yellow fever vaccine.

This chain joins TRBV7-8 and TRBJ2-7; D not resolved. CDR1 is SGHVS, CDR2 FQNEAQ, per germline. Trimming took 5 bases from V and 3 from J, leaving 14 bases between them. This CDR3 region has 14 residues. CDR3 sequence (DNA): TGTGCCAGCAGCAGTAGTCAATGGGGCTACGAGCAGTACTTC. This encodes CASSSSQWGYEQYF. Full variable domain (remainder filled in from reference TRBV7-8 and TRBJ2-7): GAGVSQSPRYKVAKRGQDVALRCDPISGHVSLFWYQQALGQGPEFLTYFQNEAQLDKSGLPSDRFFAERPEGSVSTLKIQRTQQEDSAVYLCASSSSQWGYEQYFGPGTRLTVT.

The rearrangement uses TRBV7-3 and TRBJ1-1; 8 positions agree with TRBD1. J was trimmed by 3 bases and V by 5 bases; bases with no gene match: 5. CDR1 and CDR2 (germline): SGHTA, FQGTGA. CDR3 length equals 14 residues. The CDR3 DNA reads TGTGCCAGCAGCCCAGGGGGCGCAGACACTGAAGCTTTCTTT. Translating gives CASSPGGADTEAFF.

V usage is TRBV5-1 and J usage is TRBJ2-3; no firm D call. V lost 0 bases to trimming and J lost 4 bases, with 12 bases between them. Looked up from germline, CDR1 is SGHRS and CDR2 is YFSETQ. The CDR3 extends over 15 amino acids. In nucleotides, the CDR3 is TGCGCCAGCAGCTTGGATGGGATCGTGGCAGATACGCAGTATTTT. This codes for CASSLDGIVADTQYF.

The V call is TRBV20-1, the J call TRBJ2-7, with D uncertain. The CDR3 has 13 residues. V dropped 3 bases and J dropped 3 bases, with 12 bases sitting between them. Germline V CDR1 and CDR2: DFQATT, SNEGSKA (reference sequence). The CDR3 loop reads CSASFRQGYEQYF. The DNA of the CDR3 is TGCAGTGCTAGTTTTCGCCAAGGCTACGAGCAGTACTTC.

This clonotype was picked up a small number of times. The chain combines TRBV7-9 with TRBJ1-5; possible D gene TRBD1, 6 bases. Germline V gives CDR1 SEHNR, CDR2 FQNEAQ (reference sequence). This CDR3 spans 13 amino acids. Between the trimmed V and J ends, which lost 8 bases and 4 bases, there was a span of 12 bases. In nucleotides, the CDR3 is TGTGCCAGCGGGGTAGGACAGAATCAGCCCCAGCATTTT. Its translation: CASGVGQNQPQHF. The variable domain in full, with the rest retrieved from reference TRBV7-9 and TRBJ1-5, is DTGVSQNPRHKITKRGQNVTFRCDPISEHNRLYWYRQTLGQGPEFLTYFQNEAQLEKSRLLSDRFSAERPKGSFSTLEIQRTEQGDSAMYLCASGVGQNQPQHFGDGTRLSIL.

This chain links TRBV7-9 with TRBJ2-5; the D call may be TRBD1 or TRBD2 (5 bases each). Trimming left V 6 bases short and J 4 bases short, with 24 bases between. CDR3 length: 17 residues. From germline, CDR1 is SEHNR and CDR2 FQNEAQ (reference sequence). CDR3 sequence: CASSGGGRTIFRETQYF. DNA for the CDR3: TGTGCCAGCAGTGGTGGGGGACGGACCATATTCCGAGAGACCCAGTACTTC.

This clonotype showed up just a few times. J is TRBJ2-7 and V is TRBV6-1; 9 positions agree with TRBD2. V lost 7 bases, J lost 1 base, and 8 bases stayed unmatched. The CDR3 runs to 15 residues. Germline-derived CDR1 and CDR2 are MNHNS and SASEGT. The CDR3 here is CASNDGGRASYEQYF. CDR3 nucleotides: TGTGCCAGCAACGACGGCGGGAGGGCTTCCTACGAGCAGTACTTC.

The chain combines TRBV7-2 with TRBJ2-1; no clear D gene. Germline lookup yields CDR1 SGHTA and CDR2 FQGNSA. The CDR3 is 13 residues long. V was pared by 7 bases and J by 9 bases, with 16 bases between. In DNA form, the CDR3 reads TGTGCCAGCACCATGTGGGGTGAGTCTGAGCAGTTCTTC. Protein product: CASTMWGESEQFF.

The gene calls are TRBV5-4 and TRBJ2-7; D possibly corresponds to TRBD1 (6 bases). This CDR3 has 13 residues. V shed 2 bases and J shed 6 bases, with 12 bases lying between them. From germline, CDR1 is SGHNT and CDR2 YYREEE (reference sequence). DNA of the CDR3: TGTGCCAGCAGCTTAGGGGGAGAGTTCGAGCAGTACTTC. Amino acids: CASSLGGEFEQYF. The full variable domain, its missing parts supplied by reference TRBV5-4 and TRBJ2-7, is ETGVTQSPTHLIKTRGQQVTLRCSSQSGHNTVSWYQQALGQGPQFIFQYYREEENGRGNFPPRFSGLQFPNYSSELNVNALELDDSALYLCASSLGGEFEQYFGPGTRLTVT.